This TCR beta chain was identified during a study of cytomegalovirus exposure and HLA in healthy donors. Points from the study as a whole: The investigators catalogued about 170 TCR beta chains as cytomegalovirus-associated.

Vbeta (60) and Jbeta (13) primers were used in the PCR. Sequenced by immunoSEQ multiplex PCR; TCRdb stores in-frame clones only, minus some. The sample includes 50,000 to 70,000 clones, 70% to 75% of them seen just once. In the case of this clone: The antigen is unknown.

Donors likely had unrecorded immune exposures despite being nominally healthy when sampled. V trimming: 3 bases; J trimming: 2 bases; junction bases outside the gene matches: 12. The CDR3 covers 17 residues. CDR1 is SGDLS, CDR2 YYNGEE, per germline. The sequenced material came from PBMCs. This TCR was sampled from a young man in good health and CMV-seropositive. The rearrangement joins TRBV9 to TRBJ2-7; 9 positions match TRBD1. CDR3 nucleotide sequence: TGTGCCAGCAGCGAAGGCTCCGGGACAGGGCCCCCCTACGAGCAGTACTTC. Its translation is CASSEGSGTGPPYEQYF.